The 18 T cell receptor beta chains listed next were all sequenced from one sample in a study of cytomegalovirus exposure and HLA in healthy donors (TCRdb year 2017). Library preparation employed the immunoSEQ multiplex PCR assay. The multiplex PCR relied on a mix of 60 forward primers for TCR Vbeta segments and 13 reverse primers for TCR Jbeta segments. TCRdb took over this immuneACCESS table, retaining in-frame rearrangements with V and J assigned. Such tables are incomplete; in checked studies, under half of the missing clones stem from an unresolved V gene, and the remainder is unexplained. The sample table contains 130,000 to 150,000 clones; only one count was recorded for approximately 79% of them. The ten largest clones take up approximately 6.9% of the sample. The sample consisted of PBMCs. These TCRs come from a woman in her forties in good health and CMV-seropositive.

Details on this clone: Distinct nucleotide sequences in the sample also encode this CDR3. The chain has TRBV9 and TRBJ1-6, with 8 bases aligning to TRBD1. CDR3 length equals 15 residues. V lost 4 bases, J lost 5 bases, and 5 bases stayed unmatched. The V gene's germline CDR1 is SGDLS and CDR2 YYNGEE. The DNA for the CDR3 is TGTGCCAGCAGCTTCGGGACAGGAGATAATTCACCCCTCCACTTT. It codes for CASSFGTGDNSPLHF.

V is TRBV5-1 and J is TRBJ1-1; TRBD1 might be the D (5 bases). CDR1 and CDR2 (germline): SGHRS, YFSETQ. This CDR3 contains 13 residues. The ends were cut back, 4 bases at V and 4 bases at J, with 11 bases in the middle. Here the CDR3 reads CASSPQGSTEAFF. DNA for the CDR3: TGCGCCAGCAGCCCGCAGGGTAGCACTGAAGCTTTCTTT.

This clone appeared a few times. This chain uses TRBV10-3 with TRBJ2-7; D is ambiguous. The CDR3 length is 15 residues. Trimming removed 0 bases at V and 0 bases at J, with 9 bases between. The germline CDR1 and CDR2 sequences are ENHRY and SYGVKD. This CDR3 reads CAISESFLASYEQYF. The DNA of the CDR3 is TGTGCCATCAGTGAGTCTTTCCTGGCCTCCTACGAGCAGTACTTC.

This chain uses TRBV5-1 with TRBJ1-1; TRBD1 aligns across 12 bases. V shed 2 bases and J 5 bases; nucleotides not matched to a gene: 7. Germline CDR1 is SGHRS and CDR2 is YFSETQ. This CDR3 is built from 16 residues. The CDR3 nucleotides read TGCGCCAGCAGCTTCCGGGACAGGGGGCCAGGGACTGAAGCTTTCTTT. It specifies CASSFRDRGPGTEAFF.

This chain uses TRBV2 with TRBJ1-1, with a tentative D call TRBD1 (6 bases). CDR3 length equals 13 residues. V was pared by 8 bases and J by 6 bases, with 16 bases between. Germline CDR1 reads SNHLY; CDR2 reads FYNNEI. CDR3 nucleotides: TGTGCCAGCTGGTTAGGCAGGGGCGCTGAAGCTTTCTTT. Translation gives CASWLGRGAEAFF.

The CDR3: CASSLQGAIIYGYTF. The CDR3 DNA follows: TGTGCCAGCAGCTTACAGGGGGCAATCATCTATGGCTACACCTTC. The V gene is TRBV5-4, the J gene TRBJ1-2; TRBD1 matches 9 bases. The germline V gene encodes CDR1 SGHNT and CDR2 YYREEE (reference sequence). This CDR3 comprises 15 residues. V trimming: 2 bases; J trimming: 4 bases; junction bases outside the gene matches: 6.

This sequence joins TRBV28 and TRBJ2-3; D might be TRBD1 (6 bases). This CDR3 region has 13 residues. Germline V lookup: CDR1 MDHEN, CDR2 SYDVKM. V lost 3 bases and J lost 10, with 14 bases in between. This CDR3 is CASSFSDRRAQYF. For the CDR3, the DNA is TGTGCCAGCAGTTTCTCGGACAGAAGGGCGCAGTATTTT. Full variable domain (outside the CDR3, taken from reference TRBV28 and TRBJ2-3): DVKVTQSSRYLVKRTGEKVFLECVQDMDHENMFWYRQDPGLGLRLIYFSYDVKMKEKGDIPEGYSVSREKKERFSLILESASTNQTSMYLCASSFSDRRAQYFGPGTRLTVL.

The chain links TRBV7-9 to TRBJ2-1, with 7 nucleotides matching TRBD2. Germline loops: CDR1 SEHNR, CDR2 FQNEAQ (reference sequence). The trim removed 5 bases at V and 1 base at J, leaving 14 bases unmatched. The CDR3 contains 18 residues. This CDR3 reads CASSTGSNRDYSYNEQFF. The CDR3 DNA reads TGTGCCAGCAGCACAGGCTCGAACCGGGACTATTCCTACAATGAGCAGTTCTTC. The variable domain in full, with the rest retrieved from reference TRBV7-9 and TRBJ2-1, is DTGVSQNPRHKITKRGQNVTFRCDPISEHNRLYWYRQTLGQGPEFLTYFQNEAQLEKSRLLSDRFSAERPKGSFSTLEIQRTEQGDSAMYLCASSTGSNRDYSYNEQFFGPGTRLTVL.

This chain links TRBV19 with TRBJ1-3; 11 bases map to TRBD1. The V gene's germline CDR1 is LNHDA and CDR2 SQIVND (reference sequence). The CDR3 has 18 amino acids. V was pared by 6 bases and J by 2 bases, with 12 bases of the junction left unmatched. CDR3 DNA sequence: TGTGCCAGTAGCCCGACCGGGACAGGGGGAATGGCTGGAAACACCATATATTTT. This translates into CASSPTGTGGMAGNTIYF.

This clone occurred once. The CDR3 sequence is CASSQAVLGQPQHF. The CDR3 nucleotides read TGTGCCAGCAGCCAAGCGGTACTAGGTCAGCCCCAGCATTTT. The chain links TRBV4-2 to TRBJ1-5; D remains ambiguous. The V end lost 1 base, the J end lost 6 bases, and 10 bases lay between the germline ends. The CDR3 consists of 14 residues. Germline-derived CDR1 and CDR2 are LGHNA and YNFKEQ.

This chain joins TRBV2 and TRBJ1-1; D remains ambiguous. The germline gives CDR1 SNHLY, CDR2 FYNNEI. The CDR3 is made up of 13 amino acids. V gave up 6 bases and J gave up 8 bases, with 16 bases separating them. DNA of the CDR3: TGTGCCAGCAGCGGGTTAGGTGGCGCGGAAGCTTTCTTT. Residues: CASSGLGGAEAFF. Looking up the rest from reference TRBV2 and TRBJ1-1 gives the full variable domain: EPEVTQTPSHQVTQMGQEVILRCVPISNHLYFYWYRQILGQKVEFLVSFYNNEISEKSEIFDDQFSVERPDGSNFTLKIRSTKLEDSAMYFCASSGLGGAEAFFGQGTRLTVV.

This sequence joins TRBV4-1 and TRBJ1-5; D is undetermined. V gave up 0 bases and J gave up 1 base, with 10 bases separating them. CDR1 and CDR2 (germline): MGHRA, YSYEKL. The CDR3 sequence is 16 residues long. CDR3 protein: CASSQDQRRSNQPQHF. The CDR3 DNA sequence: TGCGCCAGCAGCCAAGATCAGAGGCGGAGCAATCAGCCCCAGCATTTT.

The V gene is TRBV30, the J gene TRBJ1-2, with a weak D call TRBD1 (6 bases). CDR3 length: 13 amino acids. Trimming removed 3 bases from V and 2 bases from J, with 10 bases in between. CDR1 GTSNPN and CDR2 SVGIG come from the germline V gene (reference sequence). This CDR3 is CAWRSTGNYGYTF. In DNA, the CDR3 is TGTGCCTGGAGATCGACAGGAAACTATGGCTACACCTTC.

This chain links TRBV19 with TRBJ2-6; possible D gene TRBD1, 6 bases. This CDR3 region has 15 residues. Trimming removed 8 bases from V and 0 bases from J, with 11 bases in between. Looked up from germline, CDR1 is LNHDA and CDR2 is SQIVND (reference sequence). The CDR3 region is CASGQLPSGANVLTF. The CDR3, as DNA: TGTGCCAGTGGACAGCTTCCCTCTGGGGCCAACGTCCTGACTTTC.

V is TRBV4-1 and J is TRBJ2-1; 12 nucleotides align to TRBD2. Germline values: CDR1 MGHRA, CDR2 YSYEKL. V shed 4 bases and J 8 bases; nucleotides not matched to a gene: 6. The CDR3 contains 15 residues. The CDR3 DNA reads TGCGCCAGCAGCCGTGCGGGACTAGCGGGCGATGAGCAGTTCTTC. Amino acid sequence: CASSRAGLAGDEQFF.

J is TRBJ2-1 and V is TRBV10-2; TRBD1 might be the D (6 bases). This CDR3 spans 14 amino acids. V was cut by 6 bases and J by 3 bases, with 12 bases left in between. CDR1 and CDR2 from the germline V gene are WSHSY and SAAADI. DNA for the CDR3: TGCGCCAGCAGGGACAGCCTCAACTACAATGAGCAGTTCTTC. Translating gives CASRDSLNYNEQFF.

The V and J genes are TRBV28 and TRBJ1-1; D possibly corresponds to TRBD1 (5 bases). The germline gives CDR1 MDHEN, CDR2 SYDVKM. The length of the CDR3 is 13 residues. With 5 bases removed from V and 4 bases from J, the gap between germline ends came to 11 bases. The chain's CDR3 is CASSLWGGTEAFF. DNA of the CDR3: TGTGCCAGCAGTCTTTGGGGGGGCACTGAAGCTTTCTTT.

The genes are TRBV18 and TRBJ2-3; possibly TRBD1 for D (6 bases). CDR3 length equals 13 residues. With 7 bases removed from V and 4 bases from J, the gap between germline ends came to 12 bases. CDR1 KGHSH and CDR2 LQKENI come from the germline V gene. The DNA of the CDR3 is TGTGCCAGCTTAACAGGGTTTGCAGATACGCAGTATTTT. This sequence encodes CASLTGFADTQYF.